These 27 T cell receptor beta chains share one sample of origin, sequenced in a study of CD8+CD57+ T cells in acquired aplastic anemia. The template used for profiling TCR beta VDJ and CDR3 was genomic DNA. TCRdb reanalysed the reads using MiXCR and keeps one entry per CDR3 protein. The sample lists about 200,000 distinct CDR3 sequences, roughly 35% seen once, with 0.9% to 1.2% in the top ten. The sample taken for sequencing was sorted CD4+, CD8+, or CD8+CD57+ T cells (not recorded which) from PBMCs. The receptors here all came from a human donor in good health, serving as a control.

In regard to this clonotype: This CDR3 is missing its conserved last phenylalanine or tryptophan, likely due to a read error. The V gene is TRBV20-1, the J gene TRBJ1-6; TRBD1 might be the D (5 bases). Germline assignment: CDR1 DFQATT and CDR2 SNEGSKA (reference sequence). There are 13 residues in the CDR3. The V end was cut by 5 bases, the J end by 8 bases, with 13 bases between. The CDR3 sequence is CSAPGRGDSPLHS. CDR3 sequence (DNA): TGCAGTGCTCCCGGACGGGGGGATTCACCCCTCCACTCT.

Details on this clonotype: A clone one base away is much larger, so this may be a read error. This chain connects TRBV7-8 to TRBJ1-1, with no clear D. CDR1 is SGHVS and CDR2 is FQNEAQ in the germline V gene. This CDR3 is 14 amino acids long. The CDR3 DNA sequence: TGTGCCAGCAGCGTAGCGGGAATGAACACTGAAGCTTTCTTT. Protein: CASSVAGMNTEAFF.

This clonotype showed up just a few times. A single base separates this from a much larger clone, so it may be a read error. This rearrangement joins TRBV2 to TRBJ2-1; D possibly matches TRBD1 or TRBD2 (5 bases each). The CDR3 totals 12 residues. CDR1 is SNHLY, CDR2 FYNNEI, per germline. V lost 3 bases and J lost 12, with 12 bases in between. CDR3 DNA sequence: TGTGCCAGCAGTGATCGGGGCGGTGGGCAGTTCTTC. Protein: CASSDRGGGQFF.

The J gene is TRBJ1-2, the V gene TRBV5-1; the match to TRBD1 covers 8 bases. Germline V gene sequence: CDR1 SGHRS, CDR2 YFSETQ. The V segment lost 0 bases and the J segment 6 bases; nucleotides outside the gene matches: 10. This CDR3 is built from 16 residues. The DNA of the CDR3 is TGCGCCAGCAGCTTGGTTACAGGGGGAGAACCAGATGGCTACACCTTC. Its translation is CASSLVTGGEPDGYTF.

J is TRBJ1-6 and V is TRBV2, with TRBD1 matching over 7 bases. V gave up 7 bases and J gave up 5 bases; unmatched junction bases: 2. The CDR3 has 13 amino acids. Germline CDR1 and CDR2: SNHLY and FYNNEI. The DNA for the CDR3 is TGTGCCAGCACAGGGGGGGATAATTCACCCCTCCACTTT. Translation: CASTGGDNSPLHF. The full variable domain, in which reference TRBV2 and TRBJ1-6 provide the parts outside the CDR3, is EPEVTQTPSHQVTQMGQEVILRCVPISNHLYFYWYRQILGQKVEFLVSFYNNEISEKSEIFDDQFSVERPDGSNFTLKIRSTKLEDSAMYFCASTGGDNSPLHFGNGTRLTVT.

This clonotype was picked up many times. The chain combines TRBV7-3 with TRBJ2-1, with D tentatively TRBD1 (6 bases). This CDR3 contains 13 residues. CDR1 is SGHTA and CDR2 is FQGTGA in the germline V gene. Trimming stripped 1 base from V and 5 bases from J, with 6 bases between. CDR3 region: CASSLNRDNEQFF. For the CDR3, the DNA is TGTGCCAGCAGCTTAAACAGGGACAATGAGCAGTTCTTC.

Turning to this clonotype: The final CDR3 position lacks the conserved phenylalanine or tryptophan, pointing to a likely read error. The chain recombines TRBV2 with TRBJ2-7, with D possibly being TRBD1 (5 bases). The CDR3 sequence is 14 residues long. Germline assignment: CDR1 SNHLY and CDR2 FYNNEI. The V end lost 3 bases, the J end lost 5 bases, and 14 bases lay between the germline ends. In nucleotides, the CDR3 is TGTGCCAGCAGTGAGAGGACACTTCTCGACGAGCAGTACTCC. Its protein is CASSERTLLDEQYS.

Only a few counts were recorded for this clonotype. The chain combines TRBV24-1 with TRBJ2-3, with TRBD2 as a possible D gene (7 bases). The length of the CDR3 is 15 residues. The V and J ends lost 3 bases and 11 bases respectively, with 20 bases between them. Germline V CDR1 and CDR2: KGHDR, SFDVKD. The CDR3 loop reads CATSDPRGAYNEQYF. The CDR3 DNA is TGTGCCACCAGTGATCCACGGGGGGCGTACAATGAGCAGTATTTT.

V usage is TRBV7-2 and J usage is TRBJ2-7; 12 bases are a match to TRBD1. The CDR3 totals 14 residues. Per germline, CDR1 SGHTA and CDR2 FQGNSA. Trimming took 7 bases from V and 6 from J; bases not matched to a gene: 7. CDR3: CASTRDRGHGEQYF. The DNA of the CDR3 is TGTGCCAGCACCCGGGACAGGGGGCATGGCGAGCAGTACTTC.

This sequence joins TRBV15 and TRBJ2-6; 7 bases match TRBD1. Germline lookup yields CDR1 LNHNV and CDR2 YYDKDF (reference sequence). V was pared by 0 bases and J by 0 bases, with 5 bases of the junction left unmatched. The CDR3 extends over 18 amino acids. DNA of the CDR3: TGTGCCACCAGCAGAGATGGGGACAGTCTCTCTGGGGCCAACGTCCTGACTTTC. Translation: CATSRDGDSLSGANVLTF.

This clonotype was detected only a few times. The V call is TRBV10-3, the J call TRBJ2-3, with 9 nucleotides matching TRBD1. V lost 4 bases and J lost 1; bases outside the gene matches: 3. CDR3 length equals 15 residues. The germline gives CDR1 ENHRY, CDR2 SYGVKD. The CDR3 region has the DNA TGTGCCATCAGTGGAGGGGACAGGGGCACAGATACGCAGTATTTT. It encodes CAISGGDRGTDTQYF.

The CDR3 region is CAGQGFENTEAFF. The DNA for the CDR3 is TGTGCCGGACAGGGTTTCGAGAACACTGAAGCTTTCTTT. The chain couples TRBV6-1 to TRBJ1-1; 8 bases are a match to TRBD1. Germline V lookup: CDR1 MNHNS, CDR2 SASEGT. CDR3 length: 13 residues. Losses at the gene ends were 11 bases for V and 1 base for J; bases not matched to a gene: 6.

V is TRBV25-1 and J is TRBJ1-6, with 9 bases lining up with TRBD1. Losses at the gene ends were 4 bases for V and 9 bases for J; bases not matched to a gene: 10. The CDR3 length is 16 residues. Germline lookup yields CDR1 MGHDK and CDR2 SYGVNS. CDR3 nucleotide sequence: TGTGCCAGCAGTGCCACCCCGGGACAGGGTATTTCACCCCTCCACTTT. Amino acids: CASSATPGQGISPLHF. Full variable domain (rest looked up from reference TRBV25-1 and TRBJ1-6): EADIYQTPRYLVIGTGKKITLECSQTMGHDKMYWYQQDPGMELHLIHYSYGVNSTEKGDLSSESTVSRIRTEHFPLTLESARPSHTSQYLCASSATPGQGISPLHFGNGTRLTVT.

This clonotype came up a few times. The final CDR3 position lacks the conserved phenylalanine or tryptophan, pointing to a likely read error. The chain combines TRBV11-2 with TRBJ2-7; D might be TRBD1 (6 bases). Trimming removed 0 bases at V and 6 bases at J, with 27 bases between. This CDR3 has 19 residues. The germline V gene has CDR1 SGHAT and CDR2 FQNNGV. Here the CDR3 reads CASSLDPWGPNYLGAEQYL. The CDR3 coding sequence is TGTGCCAGCAGCTTAGATCCTTGGGGGCCGAATTATCTCGGTGCCGAGCAGTACCTC.

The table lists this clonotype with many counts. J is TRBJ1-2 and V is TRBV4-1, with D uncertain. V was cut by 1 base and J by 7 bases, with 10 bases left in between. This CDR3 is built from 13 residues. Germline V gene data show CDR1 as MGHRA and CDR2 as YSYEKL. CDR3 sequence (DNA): TGCGCCAGCAGCCAAGGCCTTGCAGGTGGCTACACCTTC. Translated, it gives CASSQGLAGGYTF.

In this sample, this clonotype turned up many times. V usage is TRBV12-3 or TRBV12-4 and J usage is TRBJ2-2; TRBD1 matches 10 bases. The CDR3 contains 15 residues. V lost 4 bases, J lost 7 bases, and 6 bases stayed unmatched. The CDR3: CASSWDRGHSGELFF. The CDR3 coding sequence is TGTGCCAGCAGTTGGGACAGGGGCCATAGCGGGGAGCTGTTTTTT.

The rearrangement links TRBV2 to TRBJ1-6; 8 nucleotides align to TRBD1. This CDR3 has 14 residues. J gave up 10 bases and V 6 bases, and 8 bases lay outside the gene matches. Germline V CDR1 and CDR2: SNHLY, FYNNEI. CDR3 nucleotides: TGTGCCAGCAGGCGACAGGGGAGATCCTCACCCCTCCACTTT. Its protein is CASRRQGRSSPLHF.

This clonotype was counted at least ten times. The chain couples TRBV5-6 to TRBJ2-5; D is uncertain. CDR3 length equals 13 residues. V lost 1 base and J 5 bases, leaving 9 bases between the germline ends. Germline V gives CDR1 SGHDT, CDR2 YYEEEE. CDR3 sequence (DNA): TGTGCCAGCAGCTTGTCCCCTAGGGAGACCCAGTACTTC. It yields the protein CASSLSPRETQYF. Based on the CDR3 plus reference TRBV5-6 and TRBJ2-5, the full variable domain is DAGVTQSPTHLIKTRGQQVTLRCSPKSGHDTVSWYQQALGQGPQFIFQYYEEEERQRGNFPDRFSGHQFPNYSSELNVNALLLGDSALYLCASSLSPRETQYFGPGTRLLVL.

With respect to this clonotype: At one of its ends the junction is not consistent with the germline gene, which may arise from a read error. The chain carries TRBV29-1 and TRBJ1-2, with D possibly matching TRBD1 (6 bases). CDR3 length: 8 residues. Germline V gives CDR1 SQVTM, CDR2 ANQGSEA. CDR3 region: CSVGTATF. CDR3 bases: TGCAGCGTTGGGACAGCCACTTTC.

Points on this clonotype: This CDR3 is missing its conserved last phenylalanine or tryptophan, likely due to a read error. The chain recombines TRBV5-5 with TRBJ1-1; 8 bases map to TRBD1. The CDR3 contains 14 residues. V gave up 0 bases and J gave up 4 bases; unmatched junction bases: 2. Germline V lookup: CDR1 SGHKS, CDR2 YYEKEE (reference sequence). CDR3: CASSLGTGSTEAFS. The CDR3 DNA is TGTGCCAGCAGCTTGGGGACAGGGAGCACTGAAGCTTTCTCT.

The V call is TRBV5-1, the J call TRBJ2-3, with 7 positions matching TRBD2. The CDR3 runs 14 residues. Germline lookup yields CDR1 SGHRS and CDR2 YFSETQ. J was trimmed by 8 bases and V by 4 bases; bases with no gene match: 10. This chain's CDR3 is CASSPKPGEGTQYF. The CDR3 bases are TGCGCCAGCAGCCCCAAACCGGGGGAGGGTACGCAGTATTTT.

CDR3 amino acids: CASCHRGLNTGELFF. Here the CDR3 DNA reads TGTGCCAGTTGTCACAGGGGGCTGAACACCGGGGAGCTGTTTTTT. The V call is TRBV19, the J call TRBJ2-2, with 9 bases that match TRBD1. This CDR3 is built from 15 residues. CDR1 is LNHDA, CDR2 SQIVND, per germline (reference sequence). Germline trimming cut 8 bases from V and 1 base from J; bases unmatched to any gene: 5.

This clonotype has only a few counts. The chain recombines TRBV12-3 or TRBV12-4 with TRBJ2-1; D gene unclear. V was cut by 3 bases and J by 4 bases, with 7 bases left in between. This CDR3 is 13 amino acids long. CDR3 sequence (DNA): TGTGCCAGCAGTTTCACAAAATACAATGAGCAGTTCTTC. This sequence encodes CASSFTKYNEQFF.

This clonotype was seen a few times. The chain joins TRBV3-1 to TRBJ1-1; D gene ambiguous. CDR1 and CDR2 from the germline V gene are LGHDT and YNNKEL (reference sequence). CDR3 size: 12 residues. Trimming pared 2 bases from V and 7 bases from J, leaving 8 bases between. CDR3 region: CASSQTFGEAFF. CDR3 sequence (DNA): TGTGCCAGCAGCCAAACATTTGGTGAAGCTTTCTTT.

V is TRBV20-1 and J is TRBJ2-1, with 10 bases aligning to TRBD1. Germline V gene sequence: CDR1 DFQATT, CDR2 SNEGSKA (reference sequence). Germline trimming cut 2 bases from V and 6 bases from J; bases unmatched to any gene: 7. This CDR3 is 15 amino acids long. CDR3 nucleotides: TGCAGTGCTAGATCCGGGACAGGGGTTTTCAATGAGCAGTTCTTC. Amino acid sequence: CSARSGTGVFNEQFF.

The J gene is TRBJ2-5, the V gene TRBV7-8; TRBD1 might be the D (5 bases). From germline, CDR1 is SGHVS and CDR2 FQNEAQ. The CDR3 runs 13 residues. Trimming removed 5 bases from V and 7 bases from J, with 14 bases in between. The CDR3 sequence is CASSPTTAWTQYF. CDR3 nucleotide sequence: TGTGCCAGCAGCCCGACGACAGCCTGGACCCAGTACTTC. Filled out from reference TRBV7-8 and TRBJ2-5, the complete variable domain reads GAGVSQSPRYKVAKRGQDVALRCDPISGHVSLFWYQQALGQGPEFLTYFQNEAQLDKSGLPSDRFFAERPEGSVSTLKIQRTQQEDSAVYLCASSPTTAWTQYFGPGTRLLVL.

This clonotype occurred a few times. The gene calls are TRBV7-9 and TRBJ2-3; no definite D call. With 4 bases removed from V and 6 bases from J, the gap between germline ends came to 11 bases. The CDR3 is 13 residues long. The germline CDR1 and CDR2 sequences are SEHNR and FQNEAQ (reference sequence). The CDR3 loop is CASSSLLLDTQYF. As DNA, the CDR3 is TGTGCCAGCAGCTCGCTTCTGCTGGATACGCAGTATTTT.